These 24 T cell receptor beta chains were all obtained from the same sample, sequenced in a study of shared clonotypes between healthy human individuals. Only in-frame clones appear in the TCRdb table, and some are missing; sequencing was by immunoSEQ multiplex PCR. This sample has 2 million to 2.5 million clones, with roughly 92% found just once. The sample was naive CD4+ T cells from PBMCs. Subset reported: CD45RA+ positively selected. These receptors originate from a man younger than 35 in good health. Some clones in this sample may be carry-over from other donors' samples.

The genes are TRBV2 and TRBJ2-2; 7 bases fit TRBD2. Per the germline V gene, CDR1 is SNHLY and CDR2 is FYNNEI. CDR3 size: 15 residues. With V trimmed by 7 bases and J by 6 bases, 11 bases remained unmatched. In DNA, the CDR3 is TGTGCCAGCACTCTCGGGGCGGGAGTGTCCGGGGAGCTGTTTTTT. Its protein is CASTLGAGVSGELFF. Based on the CDR3 plus reference TRBV2 and TRBJ2-2, the full variable domain is EPEVTQTPSHQVTQMGQEVILRCVPISNHLYFYWYRQILGQKVEFLVSFYNNEISEKSEIFDDQFSVERPDGSNFTLKIRSTKLEDSAMYFCASTLGAGVSGELFFGEGSRLTVL.

V usage is TRBV7-3 and J usage is TRBJ2-7; tentatively, D is TRBD1 (5 bases). Per germline, CDR1 SGHTA and CDR2 FQGTGA. V gave up 0 bases and J gave up 2 bases, with 8 bases separating them. The CDR3 is 14 amino acids. This chain's CDR3 is CASSLTGVTYEQYF. CDR3 sequence (DNA): TGTGCCAGCAGCTTAACAGGGGTAACCTACGAGCAGTACTTC.

The rearrangement links TRBV4-1 to TRBJ2-2; D remains ambiguous. This CDR3 region has 14 residues. Germline V gives CDR1 MGHRA, CDR2 YSYEKL. Deletions cut 6 bases from V and 5 bases from J, with 13 bases between. CDR3 nucleotides: TGCGCCAGCAGTCGTACTGACGGGACCGGGGAGCTGTTTTTT. This sequence encodes CASSRTDGTGELFF.

This clone was counted only a few times. The chain carries TRBV7-6 and TRBJ2-2; TRBD1 might be the D (5 bases). Germline V lookup: CDR1 SGHVS, CDR2 FNYEAQ. Deletions cut 1 base from V and 5 bases from J, with 8 bases between. The CDR3 spans 14 residues. CDR3 nucleotides: TGTGCCAGCAGCTTAGGTCCAGGGACCGGGGAGCTGTTTTTT. Encoded protein: CASSLGPGTGELFF.

This sequence joins TRBV7-2 and TRBJ2-1; D is unresolved. Germline V gene sequence: CDR1 SGHTA, CDR2 FQGNSA. This CDR3 is built from 14 residues. V gave up 2 bases and J gave up 4 bases, with 9 bases separating them. The CDR3 bases are TGTGCCAGCAGCTTAATTTTAGGGTACAATGAGCAGTTCTTC. Translation gives CASSLILGYNEQFF.

Only one count was recorded for this clone. Other DNA sequences in this sample translate to the same CDR3. J is TRBJ1-2 and V is TRBV2, with a weak D call TRBD1 (6 bases). Germline CDR1 SNHLY, CDR2 FYNNEI. V lost 6 bases and J lost 1, with 12 bases in between. The CDR3 totals 14 residues. The CDR3 bases are TGTGCCAGCAGCGAGGACAGACGTAACTATGGCTACACCTTC. It translates to CASSEDRRNYGYTF.

This clone was seen once. J is TRBJ2-7 and V is TRBV27, with unresolved D. This CDR3 has 11 amino acids. Trimming removed 7 bases at V and 3 bases at J, with 7 bases between. CDR1 and CDR2 (germline): MNHEY, SMNVEV (reference sequence). The CDR3 bases are TGTGCCAGCACCCTTCACTACGAGCAGTACTTC. It translates to CASTLHYEQYF.

This clone was found a few times. The gene calls are TRBV6-5 and TRBJ1-1, with D possibly TRBD1 on 5 matching bases. Per germline, CDR1 MNHEY and CDR2 SVGAGI. The germline V and J ends were trimmed by 10 bases and 10 bases, with 16 bases remaining between them. The CDR3 loop spans 11 amino acids. The CDR3 DNA reads as TGTGCCATACCCGACACGAGGGGAGCTTTCTTT. It is translated as CAIPDTRGAFF.

The chain combines TRBV5-6 with TRBJ2-7; D is tentatively TRBD1 or TRBD2 (5 bases each). V gave up 5 bases and J gave up 2 bases, with 14 bases separating them. CDR1 SGHDT and CDR2 YYEEEE come from the germline V gene. This CDR3 is 14 amino acids long. CDR3 coding DNA: TGTGCCAGCAGGGAGGCAGGGCGCCCCTACGAGCAGTACTTC. This translates into CASREAGRPYEQYF.

This rearrangement joins TRBV7-2 to TRBJ1-1; D unclear. Germline V gene lookup returns CDR1 SGHTA and CDR2 FQGNSA. The CDR3 is 15 residues long. V was trimmed by 2 bases and J by 0 bases, leaving 10 bases between them. The CDR3 coding sequence is TGTGCCAGCAGCTTATCGGTAGGCCTGAACACTGAAGCTTTCTTT. Its protein is CASSLSVGLNTEAFF.

This sequence joins TRBV11-2 and TRBJ1-2, with a possible D match to TRBD1 (6 bases). The CDR3 spans 16 residues. The V end lost 1 base, the J end lost 4 bases, and 16 bases lay between the germline ends. Looked up from germline, CDR1 is SGHAT and CDR2 is FQNNGV. The DNA of the CDR3 is TGTGCCAGCAGCTTAGTTTGGGGGGCCACCAGCTATGGCTACACCTTC. Translated: CASSLVWGATSYGYTF.

This sequence joins TRBV7-2 and TRBJ2-2; possibly TRBD2 for D (6 bases). This CDR3 region has 15 residues. Germline CDR1 and CDR2: SGHTA and FQGNSA. Trimming left V 3 bases short and J 3 bases short, with 11 bases between. This chain's CDR3 is CASSFRASDTGELFF. The CDR3 region has the DNA TGTGCCAGCAGCTTTCGTGCTAGCGACACCGGGGAGCTGTTTTTT.

The gene calls are TRBV7-9 and TRBJ1-2; D is perhaps TRBD1 (5 bases). Between the trimmed V and J ends, which lost 7 bases and 6 bases, there was a span of 18 bases. CDR1 is SEHNR and CDR2 is FQNEAQ in the germline V gene (reference sequence). The CDR3 loop spans 14 amino acids. The CDR3: CASIGGGRRNGYTF. The CDR3 nucleotides read TGTGCCAGCATCGGGGGGGGGAGAAGAAATGGCTACACCTTC.

V is TRBV7-6 and J is TRBJ1-1; possible D gene TRBD1, 5 bases. Per the germline V gene, CDR1 is SGHVS and CDR2 is FNYEAQ. V was trimmed by 1 base and J by 3 bases, leaving 12 bases between them. This CDR3 is built from 15 residues. The CDR3 is CASSLGWGRDTEAFF. The CDR3 DNA follows: TGTGCCAGCAGCTTAGGATGGGGCCGGGACACTGAAGCTTTCTTT.

The V gene is TRBV5-1, the J gene TRBJ1-3, with D unresolved. Germline CDR1 and CDR2: SGHRS and YFSETQ. The CDR3 covers 15 residues. With 4 bases removed from V and 0 bases from J, the gap between germline ends came to 11 bases. The CDR3 sequence: CASSPPLSSGNTIYF. The CDR3 nucleotides are TGCGCCAGCAGCCCACCGTTATCCTCTGGAAACACCATATATTTT.

The rearrangement uses TRBV5-4 and TRBJ2-1; 8 bases map to TRBD2. Germline CDR1 and CDR2: SGHNT and YYREEE (reference sequence). The CDR3 covers 14 residues. The trim removed 3 bases at V and 8 bases at J, leaving 7 bases unmatched. In nucleotides, the CDR3 is TGTGCCAGCAGCTGGACTAGCTCGGGCGATGAGCAGTTCTTC. Amino acid sequence: CASSWTSSGDEQFF.

The gene calls are TRBV5-4 and TRBJ2-2; 12 nucleotides agree with TRBD1. The length of the CDR3 is 17 residues. V shed 6 bases and J 4 bases; nucleotides not matched to a gene: 10. Germline V gene lookup returns CDR1 SGHNT and CDR2 YYREEE (reference sequence). CDR3 sequence: CASTKGQGAFGTGELFF. As DNA, the CDR3 is TGTGCCAGCACTAAGGGACAGGGGGCTTTCGGCACCGGGGAGCTGTTTTTT. The entire variable domain, with the rest obtained from reference TRBV5-4 and TRBJ2-2, is as follows: ETGVTQSPTHLIKTRGQQVTLRCSSQSGHNTVSWYQQALGQGPQFIFQYYREEENGRGNFPPRFSGLQFPNYSSELNVNALELDDSALYLCASTKGQGAFGTGELFFGEGSRLTVL.

The chain uses TRBV7-3 and TRBJ2-1, with TRBD2 matching over 8 bases. CDR1 SGHTA and CDR2 FQGTGA come from the germline V gene. The CDR3 spans 13 residues. The ends lost 4 bases at V and 11 bases at J; junction bases unmatched: 7. The CDR3 DNA is TGTGCCAGCAGCTCTCCCGGGACTAGTAAGCAGTTCTTC. Its protein is CASSSPGTSKQFF.

The genes are TRBV18 and TRBJ1-2; maybe TRBD1 (6 bases). The V and J ends lost 3 bases and 2 bases respectively, with 13 bases between them. Germline CDR1 and CDR2: KGHSH and LQKENI. This CDR3 is 15 amino acids long. Here the CDR3 DNA reads TGTGCCAGCTCACCGTCCTGGGACAACAACTATGGCTACACCTTC. This encodes CASSPSWDNNYGYTF.

V gene TRBV6-5 combines with J gene TRBJ1-2; D remains unclear. This CDR3 comprises 16 residues. V was shortened by 0 bases and J by 0 bases, with 11 bases between the two germline ends. Per germline, CDR1 MNHEY and CDR2 SVGAGI. The CDR3 nucleotides are TGTGCCAGCAGTTACTCTTCCCGGAACGCTAACTATGGCTACACCTTC. It encodes CASSYSSRNANYGYTF.

The chain joins TRBV18 to TRBJ2-1; D is undetermined. V was shortened by 2 bases and J by 13 bases, with 18 bases between the two germline ends. The CDR3 contains 14 residues. The germline V gene has CDR1 KGHSH and CDR2 LQKENI. CDR3: CASSPDPLATDQFF. The CDR3 nucleotides are TGTGCCAGCTCACCAGATCCGTTAGCTACAGACCAGTTCTTC.

The chain recombines TRBV27 with TRBJ2-3; 8 bases line up with TRBD2. The ends lost 0 bases at V and 6 bases at J; junction bases unmatched: 14. This CDR3 has 18 amino acids. The germline gives CDR1 MNHEY, CDR2 SMNVEV (reference sequence). The CDR3 here is CASSLSPPGGAVRDTQYF. For the CDR3, the DNA is TGTGCCAGCAGTTTATCGCCCCCGGGAGGGGCAGTGCGGGATACGCAGTATTTT.

This clone was counted a single time. The chain uses TRBV28 and TRBJ2-1; 8 bases agree with TRBD1. CDR1 is MDHEN and CDR2 is SYDVKM in the germline V gene. The junction had 8 bases not matched to a gene; V was cut back by 2 bases and J by 8 bases. The CDR3 runs 15 residues. CDR3 region: CASSLVGQGIHEQFF. The CDR3 nucleotides are TGTGCCAGCAGTTTAGTCGGACAGGGAATCCATGAGCAGTTCTTC.

This chain uses TRBV6-1 with TRBJ1-3, with no clear D. Germline-derived CDR1 and CDR2 are MNHNS and SASEGT. CDR3 size: 14 residues. The V gene lost 6 bases and the J gene lost 4 bases, with 13 bases spanning the gap. In DNA form, the CDR3 reads TGTGCCAGCAGCCGGACGGCCGAGGGAAACACCATATATTTT. Amino acid sequence: CASSRTAEGNTIYF.